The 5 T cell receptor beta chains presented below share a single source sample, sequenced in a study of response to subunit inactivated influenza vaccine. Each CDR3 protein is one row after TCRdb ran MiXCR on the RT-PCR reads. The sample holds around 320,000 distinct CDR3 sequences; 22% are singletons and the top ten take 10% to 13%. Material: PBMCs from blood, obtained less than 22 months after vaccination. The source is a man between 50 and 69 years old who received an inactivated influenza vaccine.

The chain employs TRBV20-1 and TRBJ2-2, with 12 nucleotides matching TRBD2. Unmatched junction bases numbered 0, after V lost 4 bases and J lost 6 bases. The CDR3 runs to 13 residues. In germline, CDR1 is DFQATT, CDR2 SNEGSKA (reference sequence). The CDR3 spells CSATSGRAGELFF. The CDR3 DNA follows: TGCAGTGCTACTAGCGGGAGGGCCGGGGAGCTGTTTTTT.

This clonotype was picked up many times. The DNA of the CDR3 is TGCGCCAGCAGTTCGGGTTCGGAGACAGGGGACTATGGCTACACCTTC. Translation gives CASSSGSETGDYGYTF. This chain links TRBV5-1 with TRBJ1-2; 8 nucleotides match TRBD1. V lost 5 bases and J lost 3; bases outside the gene matches: 12. CDR1 and CDR2 (germline): SGHRS, YFSETQ. The CDR3 contains 16 residues. Filled out from reference TRBV5-1 and TRBJ1-2, the complete variable domain reads KAGVTQTPRYLIKTRGQQVTLSCSPISGHRSVSWYQQTPGQGLQFLFEYFSETQRNKGNFPGRFSGRQFSNSRSEMNVSTLELGDSALYLCASSSGSETGDYGYTFGSGTRLTVV.

The CDR3 coding sequence is TGTGCCATCAGGGAACAGGGGGACACTGAAGCTTTCTTT. Protein sequence: CAIREQGDTEAFF. The J gene is TRBJ1-1, the V gene TRBV10-3, with 8 bases lining up with TRBD1. J was trimmed by 3 bases and V by 6 bases; bases with no gene match: 3. CDR3 size: 13 residues. Germline CDR1 and CDR2: ENHRY and SYGVKD.

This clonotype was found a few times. The CDR3 region is CASKLSGGASTDTQYF. The CDR3 DNA is TGTGCCAGCAAACTTAGCGGAGGGGCCAGCACAGATACGCAGTATTTT. The rearrangement uses TRBV7-9 and TRBJ2-3; D may be TRBD2 (6 bases). The V and J ends lost 7 bases and 0 bases respectively, with 17 bases between them. This CDR3 contains 16 residues. Germline loops: CDR1 SEHNR, CDR2 FQNEAQ (reference sequence).

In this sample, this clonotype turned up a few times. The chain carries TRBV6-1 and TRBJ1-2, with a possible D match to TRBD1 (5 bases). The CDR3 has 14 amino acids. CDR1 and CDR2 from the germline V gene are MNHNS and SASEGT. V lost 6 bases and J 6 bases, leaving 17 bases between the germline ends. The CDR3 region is CASRKGLSSDGYTF. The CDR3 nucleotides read TGTGCCAGCAGGAAGGGGCTTTCCTCCGATGGCTACACCTTC.